Below, 6 T cell receptor beta chains from the same sample are listed, as sequenced in a study of beta chain features in type 1 diabetes. Sequencing targeted expressed TCRB transcripts, as all isolated RNA had been reverse transcribed. The repertoire was sequenced with immunoSEQ multiplex PCR; TCRdb's copy has only in-frame clones and lacks some. In the table there are around 430,000 clones, approximately 30% of which are singletons. The sequenced material came from naive CD4+ T cells from blood. Receptors were obtained from a man aged 18 to 29 in good health.

The chain has TRBV5-1 and TRBJ2-5; 10 nucleotides align to TRBD2. The germline V gene has CDR1 SGHRS and CDR2 YFSETQ. This CDR3 spans 15 amino acids. V gave up 0 bases and J gave up 5 bases; unmatched junction bases: 4. Here the CDR3 reads CASSLVLAGSETQYF. The CDR3 DNA reads as TGCGCCAGCAGCTTGGTACTAGCGGGAAGTGAGACCCAGTACTTC.

This clone was found once. V is TRBV28 and J is TRBJ2-3; D unresolved. The CDR3 is 12 amino acids. Trimming removed 7 bases from V and 6 bases from J, with 11 bases in between. Germline CDR1 is MDHEN and CDR2 is SYDVKM. DNA of the CDR3: TGTGCCAGCAAAGCTAGAGGCGATACGCAGTATTTT. Encoded protein: CASKARGDTQYF.

The CDR3 coding sequence is TGTGCCTGGAGTGGGGGCAGGGTGCTTCGTGGAAACACCATATATTTT. This sequence encodes CAWSGGRVLRGNTIYF. This sequence joins TRBV30 and TRBJ1-3; D might be TRBD1 (5 bases). V was clipped by 1 base and J by 3 bases, with 16 bases between them. This CDR3 has 16 amino acids. From germline, CDR1 is GTSNPN and CDR2 SVGIG (reference sequence).

The gene calls are TRBV5-4 and TRBJ2-5; D is perhaps TRBD1 (6 bases). The length of the CDR3 is 15 residues. Germline V CDR1 and CDR2: SGHNT, YYREEE (reference sequence). Trimming stripped 0 bases from V and 5 bases from J, with 14 bases between. The CDR3 sequence: CASSLATGWGETQYF. The CDR3 nucleotides read TGTGCCAGCAGCTTGGCTACAGGGTGGGGGGAGACCCAGTACTTC.

This clone was seen just once. This chain joins TRBV28 and TRBJ1-5, with TRBD1 identical over 7 bases. Germline V gene data show CDR1 as MDHEN and CDR2 as SYDVKM. The length of the CDR3 is 15 residues. V dropped 6 bases and J dropped 2; count of bases not matched to a gene: 7. The CDR3 DNA is TGTGCCAGCAGGTTCAGGGGGACGGGCAATCAGCCCCAGCATTTT. This encodes CASRFRGTGNQPQHF.

This clone was found a few times. The rearrangement links TRBV9 to TRBJ2-1, with D hard to call. V gave up 1 base and J gave up 1 base, with 6 bases separating them. Germline V gives CDR1 SGDLS, CDR2 YYNGEE. The CDR3 spans 14 residues. The CDR3 DNA is TGTGCCAGCAGCGTAAGCATATCCTACAATGAGCAGTTCTTC. This encodes CASSVSISYNEQFF.